Each of the 14 T cell receptor beta chains below was sequenced from the same sample in a study of T cells in Graves' hyperthyroidism and ophthalmopathy. TCR beta CDR3 region amplification was performed from RNA transcripts. First-round RT-PCR with HTBI primers amplified the TCR CDR3 region. TCRdb reanalysed the multiplex PCR reads using MiXCR and keeps one entry per CDR3 protein. Of 800,000 or so distinct CDR3 sequences listed, more than 30% are singletons. Sequencing was performed on blood. These receptors all stem from a man aged 18 to 29 with Graves' hyperthyroidism.

This clonotype was found many times. V usage is TRBV29-1 and J usage is TRBJ1-2; perhaps TRBD1 as D (5 bases). The V end was cut by 4 bases, the J end by 4 bases, with 16 bases between. The CDR3 sequence is 14 residues long. Germline CDR1 SQVTM, CDR2 ANQGSEA. CDR3 in amino acids: CSVGGGDRSYGYTF. CDR3 bases: TGCAGCGTTGGGGGGGGAGACAGAAGCTATGGCTACACCTTC.

J is TRBJ2-6 and V is TRBV7-9; 7 bases line up with TRBD1. The CDR3 runs 14 residues. V shed 8 bases and J 0 bases; nucleotides not matched to a gene: 1. Germline values: CDR1 SEHNR, CDR2 FQNEAQ (reference sequence). The CDR3 DNA sequence: TGTGCCAGCGACAGGGTCTCTGGGGCCAACGTCCTGACTTTC. Encoded protein: CASDRVSGANVLTF. Variable domain in full (rest from reference TRBV7-9 and TRBJ2-6): DTGVSQNPRHKITKRGQNVTFRCDPISEHNRLYWYRQTLGQGPEFLTYFQNEAQLEKSRLLSDRFSAERPKGSFSTLEIQRTEQGDSAMYLCASDRVSGANVLTFGAGSRLTVL.

This chain joins TRBV5-1 and TRBJ1-1; TRBD1 agrees at 7 bases. This CDR3 is 16 amino acids long. Germline V gene sequence: CDR1 SGHRS, CDR2 YFSETQ. The junction had 9 bases not matched to a gene; V was cut back by 1 base and J by 3 bases. For the CDR3, the DNA is TGCGCCAGCAGCTTGTCCCAGGGGGGCGCTTACACTGAAGCTTTCTTT. Translated, it gives CASSLSQGGAYTEAFF.

This clonotype showed up just a few times. This chain links TRBV2 with TRBJ1-1; 8 bases are a match to TRBD1. Losses at the gene ends were 6 bases for V and 0 bases for J; bases not matched to a gene: 6. This CDR3 region has 15 residues. Germline V gene data show CDR1 as SNHLY and CDR2 as FYNNEI. CDR3 residues: CASSDGDRLNTEAFF. The CDR3 region has the DNA TGTGCCAGCAGCGACGGGGACAGGCTGAACACTGAAGCTTTCTTT.

The rearrangement uses TRBV25-1 and TRBJ2-7; no firm D call. CDR1 is MGHDK and CDR2 is SYGVNS in the germline V gene. V gave up 9 bases and J gave up 3 bases, with 6 bases separating them. This CDR3 is built from 10 residues. The DNA for the CDR3 is TGTGCCAGTCACCTCTACGAGCAGTACTTC. It specifies CASHLYEQYF.

For this clonotype: Given a much more abundant clone one base away, this may be a read error. This chain uses TRBV9 with TRBJ2-5; 11 positions agree with TRBD1. Germline loops: CDR1 SGDLS, CDR2 YYNGEE. The V gene end was trimmed by 3 bases and the J gene end by 3 bases; junction bases not matched to a gene: 4. This CDR3 is built from 15 residues. CDR3 in amino acids: CASSEWTGGEETQYF. The DNA of the CDR3 is TGTGCCAGCAGCGAGTGGACAGGGGGCGAAGAGACCCAGTACTTC.

This clonotype was counted between two and nine times. This CDR3 is missing its conserved last phenylalanine or tryptophan, likely due to a read error. It is unclear where the CDR3 begins or ends on the DNA, so no DNA is shown, and the CDR3 is as TCRdb lists it. This chain joins TRBV7-2 and TRBJ1-4; TRBD1 is the table's D call, not checked against the DNA. Per germline, CDR1 SGHTA and CDR2 FQGNSA. Both ends counted, the CDR3 spans 11 residues. The CDR3 is CASSLAFGGRD.

This clonotype occurred once. With a much larger clone just one base away, this may be a read error. The rearrangement links TRBV7-6 to TRBJ2-7; D unresolved. The germline V gene encodes CDR1 SGHVS and CDR2 FNYEAQ. The CDR3 extends over 12 amino acids. V gave up 1 base and J gave up 6 bases, with 7 bases separating them. The CDR3: CASSLVQPEQYF. The CDR3 DNA reads TGTGCCAGCAGCTTAGTACAGCCCGAGCAGTACTTC.

This clonotype was picked up a small number of times. This chain connects TRBV7-9 to TRBJ1-5; no reliable D call. V was shortened by 5 bases and J by 0 bases, with 20 bases between the two germline ends. Germline V lookup: CDR1 SEHNR, CDR2 FQNEAQ (reference sequence). The CDR3 has 18 amino acids. CDR3 sequence reads: CASSLTPGTPYSNQPQHF. CDR3 sequence (DNA): TGTGCCAGCAGCCTCACCCCTGGAACACCTTATAGCAATCAGCCCCAGCATTTT.

The V and J genes are TRBV5-5 and TRBJ2-7, with TRBD2 identical over 10 bases. This CDR3 has 16 residues. In germline, CDR1 is SGHKS, CDR2 YYEKEE (reference sequence). After removal of 4 bases from V and 0 bases from J, the junction contained 7 bases not matched to a gene. The CDR3: CASSGYGLADSYEQYF. The CDR3 DNA is TGTGCCAGCAGCGGATATGGACTAGCGGACTCCTACGAGCAGTACTTC.

The rearrangement joins TRBV25-1 to TRBJ2-7, with TRBD1 matching 8 bases. Germline V gene sequence: CDR1 MGHDK, CDR2 SYGVNS. This CDR3 spans 18 amino acids. The ends lost 4 bases at V and 2 bases at J; junction bases unmatched: 16. This chain's CDR3 is CASSASIYYRDRTYEQYF. The DNA of the CDR3 is TGTGCCAGCAGTGCTTCAATATACTACCGGGACAGGACCTACGAGCAGTACTTC.

In this sample, this clonotype turned up a few times. V usage is TRBV11-2 and J usage is TRBJ1-1; 9 positions match TRBD1. The trim removed 5 bases at V and 5 bases at J, leaving 6 bases unmatched. The length of the CDR3 is 14 residues. The germline gives CDR1 SGHAT, CDR2 FQNNGV. The CDR3 loop is CASSIWDRETEAFF. The DNA for the CDR3 is TGTGCCAGCAGCATATGGGACAGGGAGACTGAAGCTTTCTTT.

In regard to this clonotype: At one end the junction does not follow the germline gene, possibly because of a read error. The CDR3 loop is CGSSPLLAGGRQYF. The DNA of the CDR3 is TGTGGCAGCAGCCCCCTCCTAGCGGGAGGTCGGCAGTACTTC. The chain has TRBV7-2 and TRBJ2-5, with TRBD2 matching 11 bases. The CDR3 loop spans 14 amino acids. Germline assignment: CDR1 SGHTA and CDR2 FQGNSA. The variable domain in full, completed from reference TRBV7-2 and TRBJ2-5, reads GAGVSQSPSNKVTEKGKDVELRCDPISGHTALYWYRQSLGQGLEFLIYFQGNSAPDKSGLPSDRFSAERTGGSVSTLTIQRTQQEDSAVYLCGSSPLLAGGRQYFGPGTRLLVL.

Ten or more counts support this clonotype. This sequence joins TRBV7-9 and TRBJ2-5, with D unclear. With 6 bases removed from V and 5 bases from J, the gap between germline ends came to 10 bases. Germline V gives CDR1 SEHNR, CDR2 FQNEAQ (reference sequence). The CDR3 sequence is 12 residues long. The CDR3 bases are TGTGCCAGCAGTGTCGTGGTGGAGACCCAGTACTTC. It specifies CASSVVVETQYF.